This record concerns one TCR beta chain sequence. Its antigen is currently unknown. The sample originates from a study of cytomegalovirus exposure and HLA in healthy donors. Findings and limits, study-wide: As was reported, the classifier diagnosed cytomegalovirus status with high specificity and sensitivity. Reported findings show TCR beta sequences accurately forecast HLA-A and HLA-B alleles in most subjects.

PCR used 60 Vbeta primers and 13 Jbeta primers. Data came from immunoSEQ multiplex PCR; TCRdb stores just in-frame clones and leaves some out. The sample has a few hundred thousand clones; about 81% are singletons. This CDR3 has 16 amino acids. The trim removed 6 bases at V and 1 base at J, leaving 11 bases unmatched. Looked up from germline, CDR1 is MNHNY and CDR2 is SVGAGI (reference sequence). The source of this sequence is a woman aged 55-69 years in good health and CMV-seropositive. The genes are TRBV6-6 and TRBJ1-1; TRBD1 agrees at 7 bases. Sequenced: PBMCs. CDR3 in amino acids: CASSPTPGQPNTEAFF. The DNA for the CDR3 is TGTGCCAGCAGCCCAACCCCGGGACAGCCGAACACTGAAGCTTTCTTT.